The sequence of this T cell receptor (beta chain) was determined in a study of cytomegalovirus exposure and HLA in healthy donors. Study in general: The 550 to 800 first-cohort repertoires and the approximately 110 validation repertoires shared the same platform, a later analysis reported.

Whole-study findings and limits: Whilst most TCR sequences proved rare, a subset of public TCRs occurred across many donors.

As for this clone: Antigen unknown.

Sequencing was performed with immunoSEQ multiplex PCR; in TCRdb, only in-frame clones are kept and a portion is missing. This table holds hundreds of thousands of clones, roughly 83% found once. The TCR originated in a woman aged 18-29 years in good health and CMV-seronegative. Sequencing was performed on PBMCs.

The CDR3 region is CASSGQGRLTDTQYF. The CDR3 nucleotides are TGTGCCAGCAGTGGACAGGGACGGCTGACAGATACGCAGTATTTT. The chain combines TRBV27 with TRBJ2-3, with TRBD1 matching over 8 bases. The CDR3 sequence is 15 residues long. Germline loops: CDR1 MNHEY, CDR2 SMNVEV (reference sequence). Germline trimming cut 5 bases from V and 3 bases from J; bases unmatched to any gene: 7.